This TCR beta chain stems from a study of human T cells and chemical hapten exposure. Background on the study: Sensitization employed 2% DPC on about 2 cm by about 2 cm of upper inner arm skin. Findings of the study overall: Versus controls, significantly more large CDR3 similarity clusters arose from expanded TCRs. Sensitizing with DPC caused no change in TCRs above 1 in 1000 frequency.

A word on this clonotype: The antigen remains unidentified.

This CDR3 is built from 16 residues. CDR1 SGHRS and CDR2 YFSETQ come from the germline V gene. The V gene end was trimmed by 1 base and the J gene end by 5 bases; junction bases not matched to a gene: 10. Described time point: pre-sensitization, week 0. Treatment: therapeutic diphenylcyclopropenone sensitization with weekly scalp DPC. Individual cDNA molecules each carried unique molecular identifiers attached by the library. TCRdb re-called the RACE reads with MiXCR, one entry per CDR3 protein. Seen here are about 290,000 distinct CDR3 sequences, 7.5% to 8% observed once, and the top ten hold 1.2%. This TCR was recovered from a man between 18 and 35 years old with alopecia areata. Some clones in this sample may be carry-over from other donors' samples. This sample comprised whole blood, obtained in connection with sensitization to the hapten diphenylcyclopropenone (DPC). The chain carries TRBV5-1 and TRBJ2-5; TRBD1 agrees at 8 bases. The CDR3 is CASSLNGRGLAETQYF. In DNA form, the CDR3 reads TGCGCCAGCAGCTTGAACGGCAGGGGGCTGGCGGAGACCCAGTACTTC.